These 26 T cell receptor beta chains originate from one sample sequenced in a study of cytomegalovirus exposure and HLA in healthy donors. Here immunoSEQ multiplex PCR was the method, and the copy in TCRdb shows in-frame clones only, minus some. The sample gives around 98,000 clones, roughly 87% of which show up once; 3.5% to 5% is in the top ten. What was sequenced was PBMCs. These receptors were collected from a woman in her thirties in good health and CMV-seronegative.

The chain combines TRBV6-1 with TRBJ1-5; TRBD1 matches 9 bases. Germline trimming cut 2 bases from V and 6 bases from J; bases unmatched to any gene: 5. The CDR3 contains 15 residues. Per germline, CDR1 MNHNS and CDR2 SASEGT. DNA of the CDR3: TGTGCCAGCAGTGAATTAGGGACAGGGCCTCAGCCCCAGCATTTT. This gives the protein CASSELGTGPQPQHF.

The chain couples TRBV4-1 to TRBJ1-5; 7 positions agree with TRBD1. This CDR3 is 17 amino acids long. The trim removed 3 bases at V and 4 bases at J, leaving 12 bases unmatched. Germline CDR1 is MGHRA and CDR2 is YSYEKL. The CDR3 DNA is TGCGCCAGCAGCCACGACAGTTTCGACAGGGAGAATCAGCCCCAGCATTTT. Translated, it gives CASSHDSFDRENQPQHF.

The chain links TRBV11-2 to TRBJ1-3, with D uncertain. CDR3 size: 15 residues. Trimming cost V 2 bases and J 9 bases, with 17 bases left between them. The germline V gene encodes CDR1 SGHAT and CDR2 FQNNGV. Here the CDR3 reads CASSLQRQTGGTIYF. Here the CDR3 DNA reads TGTGCCAGCAGCTTACAACGGCAGACCGGCGGCACCATATATTTT.

The rearrangement joins TRBV20-1 to TRBJ1-4; weak D call: TRBD1 (5 bases). The CDR3 consists of 11 residues. Germline V gene data show CDR1 as DFQATT and CDR2 as SNEGSKA (reference sequence). Trimming stripped 1 base from V and 8 bases from J, with 5 bases between. CDR3 sequence: CSARGQEKLFF. The CDR3 region has the DNA TGCAGTGCTAGAGGACAGGAAAAACTGTTTTTT.

This sequence joins TRBV2 and TRBJ2-2; no clear D gene. Germline CDR1 reads SNHLY; CDR2 reads FYNNEI. Trimming left V 2 bases short and J 3 bases short, with 10 bases between. CDR3 size: 15 residues. The CDR3 is CASSELNTYTGELFF. CDR3 bases: TGTGCCAGCAGTGAACTGAACACCTACACCGGGGAGCTGTTTTTT.

The V and J genes are TRBV27 and TRBJ2-1; unclear D gene. In germline, CDR1 is MNHEY, CDR2 SMNVEV (reference sequence). CDR3 length: 13 amino acids. The ends were cut back, 2 bases at V and 6 bases at J, with 8 bases in the middle. In DNA form, the CDR3 reads TGTGCCAGCAGTTTAAGCCCTTCCAATGAGCAGTTCTTC. Translating it yields CASSLSPSNEQFF.

J is TRBJ2-1 and V is TRBV5-6, with 8 bases aligning to TRBD2. The V gene end was trimmed by 2 bases and the J gene end by 4 bases; junction bases not matched to a gene: 11. Per the germline V gene, CDR1 is SGHDT and CDR2 is YYEEEE. The CDR3 sequence is 17 residues long. The CDR3 DNA reads TGTGCCAGCAGCTTCTTGTCTAGCGGGTACCAATACAATGAGCAGTTCTTC. It yields the protein CASSFLSSGYQYNEQFF.

The chain has TRBV5-6 and TRBJ1-2, with 7 bases that match TRBD1. Trimming took 1 base from V and 13 from J; bases not matched to a gene: 7. The germline CDR1 and CDR2 sequences are SGHDT and YYEEEE. This CDR3 is built from 12 residues. CDR3 region: CASSLPGTEATF. The CDR3 DNA is TGTGCCAGCAGCTTGCCGGGGACAGAGGCCACCTTC.

In this sample, this clone turned up once. This rearrangement joins TRBV11-2 to TRBJ1-5; D gene ambiguous. This CDR3 spans 13 amino acids. Per germline, CDR1 SGHAT and CDR2 FQNNGV. Trimming shortened V by 2 bases and J by 4 bases, and 6 bases separated the two germline ends. The CDR3 nucleotides read TGTGCCAGCAGCTTATTCCAAAATCAGCCCCAGCATTTT. Its protein product is CASSLFQNQPQHF.

CDR3 in amino acids: CASAEGALIQPQHF. The CDR3 nucleotides are TGTGCTAGTGCGGAAGGGGCGCTGATTCAGCCCCAGCATTTT. The genes are TRBV12-5 and TRBJ1-5; TRBD1 might be the D (5 bases). With 7 bases removed from V and 6 bases from J, the gap between germline ends came to 16 bases. The CDR3 extends over 14 amino acids. The germline CDR1 and CDR2 sequences are LGHNT and FRNRAP.

This chain connects TRBV28 to TRBJ2-2, with 12 bases matching TRBD1. Unmatched junction bases numbered 5, after V lost 6 bases and J lost 6 bases. This CDR3 comprises 15 residues. The germline V gene encodes CDR1 MDHEN and CDR2 SYDVKM. Written as DNA, the CDR3 is TGTGCCAGCAGACCGGGACAGGGGGCCTCCGGGGAGCTGTTTTTT. Its protein is CASRPGQGASGELFF.

V and J are TRBV28 and TRBJ1-5; D perhaps matches TRBD1 (5 bases). There are 14 residues in the CDR3. Looked up from germline, CDR1 is MDHEN and CDR2 is SYDVKM. The V and J ends lost 1 base and 8 bases respectively, with 12 bases between them. The chain's CDR3 is CASSLSGQAKPQHF. The CDR3 DNA reads TGTGCCAGCAGTTTATCTGGACAAGCGAAGCCCCAGCATTTT.

The chain recombines TRBV28 with TRBJ2-7; 7 bases are a match to TRBD2. Germline V CDR1 and CDR2: MDHEN, SYDVKM. J lost 0 bases, V lost 3 bases, and 8 bases had no gene match. The CDR3 runs 16 residues. The CDR3 region is CASSFAGTKTSYEQYF. The CDR3 nucleotides read TGTGCCAGCAGTTTTGCGGGGACTAAAACCTCCTACGAGCAGTACTTC.

The V call is TRBV6-6, the J call TRBJ1-1; TRBD1 is a possible D gene (5 bases). CDR3 length: 15 amino acids. CDR1 MNHNY and CDR2 SVGAGI come from the germline V gene (reference sequence). V was pared by 4 bases and J by 3 bases, with 15 bases between. CDR3 sequence reads: CASSLGGPGDTEAFF. In DNA, the CDR3 is TGTGCCAGCAGTTTGGGGGGACCCGGCGACACTGAAGCTTTCTTT.

The chain carries TRBV28 and TRBJ1-2; the match to TRBD1 covers 7 bases. CDR3 length equals 18 residues. Germline lookup yields CDR1 MDHEN and CDR2 SYDVKM. V was clipped by 3 bases and J by 1 base; unmatched bases: 14. The CDR3 protein is CASSLDRLRASHNYGYTF. In DNA form, the CDR3 reads TGTGCCAGCAGTTTGGACAGGCTTCGGGCATCGCATAACTATGGCTACACCTTC.

This sequence joins TRBV5-1 and TRBJ1-2; 7 positions agree with TRBD1. The CDR3 has 12 residues. The germline gives CDR1 SGHRS, CDR2 YFSETQ. After removal of 5 bases from V and 8 bases from J, the junction contained 6 bases not matched to a gene. The DNA for the CDR3 is TGCGCCAGCAGTACAGGGGATCTGGGCTACACCTTC. Residues: CASSTGDLGYTF.

The sample holds one count of this clone. This chain connects TRBV15 to TRBJ1-2; D possibly corresponds to TRBD1 (5 bases). The CDR3 runs to 16 residues. Trimming took off 0 bases at V and 0 bases at J, with 11 bases between the two ends. Germline V lookup: CDR1 LNHNV, CDR2 YYDKDF (reference sequence). The CDR3 DNA reads as TGTGCCACCAGCAGAGACAGGGCCTCTTCTAACTATGGCTACACCTTC. Amino acid sequence: CATSRDRASSNYGYTF.

The chain carries TRBV28 and TRBJ1-5; D gene ambiguous. Per germline, CDR1 MDHEN and CDR2 SYDVKM. This CDR3 has 11 residues. Trimming took 5 bases from V and 9 from J, leaving 8 bases between them. The CDR3 protein is CASSASGPQHF. DNA of the CDR3: TGTGCCAGCAGTGCCTCGGGGCCCCAGCATTTT.

This sequence joins TRBV14 and TRBJ1-5; D is unresolved. The CDR3 contains 19 residues. Trimming removed 4 bases from V and 1 base from J, with 23 bases in between. Germline CDR1 is SGHDN and CDR2 is FVKESK. In nucleotides, the CDR3 is TGTGCCAGCAGCCTCCAAAGCGGCAGATTCCTGCTAAGCAATCAGCCCCAGCATTTT. It codes for CASSLQSGRFLLSNQPQHF. Full variable domain (rest looked up from reference TRBV14 and TRBJ1-5): EAGVTQFPSHSVIEKGQTVTLRCDPISGHDNLYWYRRVMGKEIKFLLHFVKESKQDESGMPNNRFLAERTGGTYSTLKVQPAELEDSGVYFCASSLQSGRFLLSNQPQHFGDGTRLSIL.

The chain has TRBV9 and TRBJ2-1, with 9 bases lining up with TRBD2. The CDR3 spans 18 residues. The J segment lost 0 bases and the V segment lost 0 bases, leaving 7 bases of the junction unmatched. CDR1 and CDR2 (germline): SGDLS, YYNGEE. Here the CDR3 reads CASSVAIGSGSSYNEQFF. CDR3 in DNA: TGTGCCAGCAGCGTAGCTATTGGTAGCGGGAGCTCCTACAATGAGCAGTTCTTC.

This sequence joins TRBV7-9 and TRBJ2-2; D unresolved. This CDR3 has 15 amino acids. V was trimmed by 8 bases and J by 7 bases, leaving 20 bases between them. CDR1 is SEHNR and CDR2 is FQNEAQ in the germline V gene (reference sequence). The CDR3 loop reads CASLESRLKFGELFF. CDR3 coding DNA: TGTGCCAGCCTTGAGAGTCGCCTAAAGTTCGGGGAGCTGTTTTTT.

The genes are TRBV29-1 and TRBJ2-1; no reliable D call. CDR1 and CDR2 from the germline V gene are SQVTM and ANQGSEA. The CDR3 length is 9 residues. Trimming took 3 bases from V and 10 from J, leaving 4 bases between them. CDR3 amino acids: CSVEEEQFF. DNA of the CDR3: TGCAGCGTTGAGGAGGAGCAGTTCTTC.

This rearrangement joins TRBV21-1 to TRBJ2-1; TRBD2, as called in the table, went unchecked against the DNA. TRBV21-1 is reported as a pseudogene. This CDR3 comprises 15 residues. This CDR3 is CASSTGLAVSNEQFF. DNA of the CDR3: TGTGCCAGCAGCACGGGACTAGCTGTGAGCAATGAGCAGTTCTTC.

This clone showed up just once. The chain employs TRBV11-1 and TRBJ2-7; 7 bases are shared with TRBD1. V lost 1 base to trimming and J lost 6 bases; unmatched junction nucleotides: 0. Germline CDR1 is SGHAT and CDR2 is FQDESV (reference sequence). This CDR3 is 12 amino acids long. CDR3 coding DNA: TGTGCCAGCAGCTTAGACAGGGGCGAGCAGTACTTC. Its translation is CASSLDRGEQYF.

CDR3 nucleotide sequence: TGCGCCAGCAGTACTTATCCGGGCACTGAAGCTTTCTTT. This gives the protein CASSTYPGTEAFF. The rearrangement links TRBV10-1 to TRBJ1-1, with no clear D. Germline V CDR1 and CDR2: WNHNN, SYGVQD (reference sequence). This CDR3 has 13 amino acids. V shed 5 bases and J shed 4 bases, with 11 bases lying between them.

V and J are TRBV18 and TRBJ1-1; 7 positions agree with TRBD1. The germline V gene encodes CDR1 KGHSH and CDR2 LQKENI. The CDR3 is 18 residues long. V lost 3 bases to trimming and J lost 0 bases; unmatched junction nucleotides: 13. In DNA form, the CDR3 reads TGTGCCAGCTCACCTCTCGATGCAGGGGGATTCATGAACACTGAAGCTTTCTTT. Translation: CASSPLDAGGFMNTEAFF. The complete variable domain, with remaining parts taken from reference TRBV18 and TRBJ1-1, reads NAGVMQNPRHLVRRRGQEARLRCSPMKGHSHVYWYRQLPEEGLKFMVYLQKENIIDESGMPKERFSAEFPKEGPSILRIQQVVRGDSAAYFCASSPLDAGGFMNTEAFFGQGTRLTVV.